This T cell receptor (beta chain) derives from a study of blood T cell repertoires in COVID-19. A Seattle source enrolled patients during active infection and followed them longitudinally. This CDR3 spans 16 amino acids. V shed 5 bases and J 4 bases; nucleotides not matched to a gene: 7. Germline V gives CDR1 SEHNR, CDR2 FQNEAQ (reference sequence). Study processing details: Cell counts per sample came from amplifying reference gene primers. Profiling relied on immunoSEQ multiplex PCR, and the TCRdb table lists in-frame clones only, not all of them. The V and J calls and clone size were taken over from that table, and D and trimming were inferred from the DNA. The table lists 200,000 to 250,000 clones, 70% to 90% of them singletons, with roughly 3% in the top ten.

The chain recombines TRBV7-9 with TRBJ2-1; 11 bases align to TRBD2. This clonotype was obtained from a man younger than 45 with COVID-19, enrolled during active disease. The sequenced material came from peripheral blood. This chain's CDR3 is CASSDELAGAYNEQFF. In DNA, the CDR3 is TGTGCCAGCAGCGACGAACTAGCGGGGGCATACAATGAGCAGTTCTTC. The variable domain in full, with the rest retrieved from reference TRBV7-9 and TRBJ2-1, is DTGVSQNPRHKITKRGQNVTFRCDPISEHNRLYWYRQTLGQGPEFLTYFQNEAQLEKSRLLSDRFSAERPKGSFSTLEIQRTEQGDSAMYLCASSDELAGAYNEQFFGPGTRLTVL.